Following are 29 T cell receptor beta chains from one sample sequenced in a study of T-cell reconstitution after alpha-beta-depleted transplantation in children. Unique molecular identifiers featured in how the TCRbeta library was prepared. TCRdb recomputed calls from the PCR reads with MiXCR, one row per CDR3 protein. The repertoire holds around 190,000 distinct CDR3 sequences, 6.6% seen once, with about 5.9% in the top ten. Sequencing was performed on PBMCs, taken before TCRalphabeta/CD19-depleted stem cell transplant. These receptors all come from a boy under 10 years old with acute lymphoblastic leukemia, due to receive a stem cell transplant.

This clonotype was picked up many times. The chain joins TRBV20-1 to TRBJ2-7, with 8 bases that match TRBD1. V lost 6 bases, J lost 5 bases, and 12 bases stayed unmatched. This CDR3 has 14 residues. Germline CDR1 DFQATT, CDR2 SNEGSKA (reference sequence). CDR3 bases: TGCAGTGCGCATACTGACAGGGGTGGGAACGAGCAGTACTTC. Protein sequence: CSAHTDRGGNEQYF.

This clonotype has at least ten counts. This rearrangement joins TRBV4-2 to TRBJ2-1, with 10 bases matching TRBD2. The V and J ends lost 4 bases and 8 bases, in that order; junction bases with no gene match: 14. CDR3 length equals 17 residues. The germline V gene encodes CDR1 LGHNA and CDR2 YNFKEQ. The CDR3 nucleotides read TGTGCCAGCAGCCCCAGAGCCCTCAGCGGGGGGGGCTATGAGCAGTTCTTC. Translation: CASSPRALSGGGYEQFF.

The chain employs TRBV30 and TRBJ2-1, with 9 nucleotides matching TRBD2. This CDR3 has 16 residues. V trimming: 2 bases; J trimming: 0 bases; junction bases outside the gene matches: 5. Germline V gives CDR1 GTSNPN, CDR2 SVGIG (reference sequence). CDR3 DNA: TGTGCCTGGAGTTCACTAGCGGGCCGCTCCTACAATGAGCAGTTCTTC. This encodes CAWSSLAGRSYNEQFF.

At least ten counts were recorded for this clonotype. The CDR3 loop reads CSAPSRQGGTGELFF. The CDR3 DNA is TGCAGTGCTCCCTCCCGACAGGGAGGGACCGGGGAGCTGTTTTTT. This sequence joins TRBV20-1 and TRBJ2-2; D is tentatively TRBD1 or TRBD2 (7 bases each). CDR1 is DFQATT and CDR2 is SNEGSKA in the germline V gene (reference sequence). V was pared by 5 bases and J by 5 bases, with 18 bases between. The CDR3 length is 15 residues.

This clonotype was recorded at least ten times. CDR3 DNA: TGTGCCAGCAGCTATGGGACAGCGAGCAATCAGCCCCAGCATTTT. This encodes CASSYGTASNQPQHF. The chain joins TRBV5-5 to TRBJ1-5; 7 nucleotides line up with TRBD1. CDR1 is SGHKS and CDR2 is YYEKEE in the germline V gene (reference sequence). The CDR3 consists of 15 residues. The J segment lost 1 base and the V segment lost 3 bases, leaving 4 bases of the junction unmatched. Together with reference TRBV5-5 and TRBJ1-5, the CDR3 gives the full variable domain: DAGVTQSPTHLIKTRGQQVTLRCSPISGHKSVSWYQQVLGQGPQFIFQYYEKEERGRGNFPDRFSARQFPNYSSELNVNALLLGDSALYLCASSYGTASNQPQHFGDGTRLSIL.

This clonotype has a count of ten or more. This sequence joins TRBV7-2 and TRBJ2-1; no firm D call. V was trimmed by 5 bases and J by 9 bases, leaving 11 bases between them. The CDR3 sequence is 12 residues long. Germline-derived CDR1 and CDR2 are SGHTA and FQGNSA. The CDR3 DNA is TGTGCCAGCAGCCCCTACTTGGGTGAGCAGTTCTTC. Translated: CASSPYLGEQFF.

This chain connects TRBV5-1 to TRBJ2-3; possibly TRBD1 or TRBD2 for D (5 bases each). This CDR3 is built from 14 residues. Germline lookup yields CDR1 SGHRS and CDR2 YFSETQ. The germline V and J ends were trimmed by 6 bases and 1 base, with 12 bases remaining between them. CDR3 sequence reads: CASTPGPGTDTQYF. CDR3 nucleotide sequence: TGCGCCAGCACCCCGGGGCCCGGCACAGATACGCAGTATTTT.

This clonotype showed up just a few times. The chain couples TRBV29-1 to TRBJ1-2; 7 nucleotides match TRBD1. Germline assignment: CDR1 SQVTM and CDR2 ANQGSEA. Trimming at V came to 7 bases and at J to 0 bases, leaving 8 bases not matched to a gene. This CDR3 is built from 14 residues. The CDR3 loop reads CSGDSGDTNYGYTF. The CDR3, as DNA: TGCAGCGGGGACAGTGGGGACACTAACTATGGCTACACCTTC.

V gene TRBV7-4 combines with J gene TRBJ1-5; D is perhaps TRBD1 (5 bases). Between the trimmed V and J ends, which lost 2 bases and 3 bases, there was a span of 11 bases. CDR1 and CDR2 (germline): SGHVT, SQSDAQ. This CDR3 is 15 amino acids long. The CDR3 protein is CASSLPPDNNQPQHF. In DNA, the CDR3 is TGTGCCAGCAGCTTACCCCCGGACAACAATCAGCCCCAGCATTTT.

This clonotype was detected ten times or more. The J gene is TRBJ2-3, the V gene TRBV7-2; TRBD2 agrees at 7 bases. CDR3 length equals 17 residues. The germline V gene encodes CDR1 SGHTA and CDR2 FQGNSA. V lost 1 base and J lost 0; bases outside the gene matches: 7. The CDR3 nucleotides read TGTGCCAGCAGCTTAGTCCCGCGGGAGTTAAGCACAGATACGCAGTATTTT. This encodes CASSLVPRELSTDTQYF.

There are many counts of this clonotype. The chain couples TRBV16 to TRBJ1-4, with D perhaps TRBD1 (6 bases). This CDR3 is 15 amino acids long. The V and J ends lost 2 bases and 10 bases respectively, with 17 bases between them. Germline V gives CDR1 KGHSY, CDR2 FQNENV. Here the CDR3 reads CASSQTRTAHGKLFF. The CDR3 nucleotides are TGTGCCAGCAGCCAAACCCGGACAGCCCACGGAAAACTGTTTTTT.

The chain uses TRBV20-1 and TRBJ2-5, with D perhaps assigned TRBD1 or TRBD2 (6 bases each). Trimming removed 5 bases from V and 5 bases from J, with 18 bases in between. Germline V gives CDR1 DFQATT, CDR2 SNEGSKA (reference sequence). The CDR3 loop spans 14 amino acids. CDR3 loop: CSAGPGGPSETQYF. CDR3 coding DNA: TGCAGTGCTGGTCCTGGGGGGCCTTCCGAGACCCAGTACTTC.

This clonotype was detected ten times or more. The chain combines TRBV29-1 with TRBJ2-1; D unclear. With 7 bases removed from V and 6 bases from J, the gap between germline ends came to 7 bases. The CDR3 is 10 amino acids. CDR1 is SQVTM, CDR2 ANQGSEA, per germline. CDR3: CSGGGNEQFF. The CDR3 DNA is TGCAGCGGAGGTGGCAATGAGCAGTTCTTC.

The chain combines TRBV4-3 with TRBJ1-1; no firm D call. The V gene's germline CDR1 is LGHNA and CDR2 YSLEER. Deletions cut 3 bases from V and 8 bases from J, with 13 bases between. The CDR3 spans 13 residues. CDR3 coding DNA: TGCGCCAGCAGCCATTCCCCCGGTGAGGAAGCTTTCTTT. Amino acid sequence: CASSHSPGEEAFF.

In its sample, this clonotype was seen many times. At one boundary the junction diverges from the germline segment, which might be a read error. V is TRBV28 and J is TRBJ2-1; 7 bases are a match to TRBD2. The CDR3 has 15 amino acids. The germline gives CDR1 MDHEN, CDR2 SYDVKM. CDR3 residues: CASTSWGGNYDEQFF. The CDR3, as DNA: TGTGCCAGCACCTCCTGGGGAGGGAACTACGATGAGCAGTTCTTC.

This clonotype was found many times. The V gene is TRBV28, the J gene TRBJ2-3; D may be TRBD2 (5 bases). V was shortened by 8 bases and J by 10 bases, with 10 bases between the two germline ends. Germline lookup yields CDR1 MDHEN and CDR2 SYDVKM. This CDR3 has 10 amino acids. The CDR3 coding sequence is TGTGCCAGCGGGAGTTGGGCGCAGTATTTT. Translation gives CASGSWAQYF. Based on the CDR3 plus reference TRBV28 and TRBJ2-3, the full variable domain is DVKVTQSSRYLVKRTGEKVFLECVQDMDHENMFWYRQDPGLGLRLIYFSYDVKMKEKGDIPEGYSVSREKKERFSLILESASTNQTSMYLCASGSWAQYFGPGTRLTVL.

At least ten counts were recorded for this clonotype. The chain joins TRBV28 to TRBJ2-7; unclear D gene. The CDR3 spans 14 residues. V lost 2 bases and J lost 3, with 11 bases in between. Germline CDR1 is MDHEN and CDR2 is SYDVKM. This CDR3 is CASSLKGVGYEQYF. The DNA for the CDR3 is TGTGCCAGCAGTTTAAAGGGTGTTGGCTACGAGCAGTACTTC.

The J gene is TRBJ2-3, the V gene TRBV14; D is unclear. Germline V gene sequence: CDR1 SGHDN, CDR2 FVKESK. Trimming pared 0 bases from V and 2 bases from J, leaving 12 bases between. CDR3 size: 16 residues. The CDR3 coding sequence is TGTGCCAGCAGCCAAGAAGGCGGAAGTTACACAGATACGCAGTATTTT. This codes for CASSQEGGSYTDTQYF. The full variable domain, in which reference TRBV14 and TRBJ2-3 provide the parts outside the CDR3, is EAGVTQFPSHSVIEKGQTVTLRCDPISGHDNLYWYRRVMGKEIKFLLHFVKESKQDESGMPNNRFLAERTGGTYSTLKVQPAELEDSGVYFCASSQEGGSYTDTQYFGPGTRLTVL.

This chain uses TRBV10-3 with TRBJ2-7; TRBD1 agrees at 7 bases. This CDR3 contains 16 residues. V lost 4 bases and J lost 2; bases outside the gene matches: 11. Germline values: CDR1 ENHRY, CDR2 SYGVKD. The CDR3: CAISATGTVETYEQYF. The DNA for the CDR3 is TGTGCCATCAGTGCTACTGGGACAGTCGAGACCTACGAGCAGTACTTC.

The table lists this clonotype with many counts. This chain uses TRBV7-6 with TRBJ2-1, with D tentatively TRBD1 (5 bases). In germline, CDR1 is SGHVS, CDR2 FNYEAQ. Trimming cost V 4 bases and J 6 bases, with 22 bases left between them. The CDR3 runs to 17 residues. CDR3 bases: TGTGCCAGCAGCTCACCTAATCGCATAGGGGCGCGCAATGAGCAGTTCTTC. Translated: CASSSPNRIGARNEQFF. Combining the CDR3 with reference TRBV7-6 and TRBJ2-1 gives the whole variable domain GAGVSQSPRYKVTKRGQDVALRCDPISGHVSLYWYRQALGQGPEFLTYFNYEAQQDKSGLPNDRFSAERPEGSISTLTIQRTEQRDSAMYRCASSSPNRIGARNEQFFGPGTRLTVL.

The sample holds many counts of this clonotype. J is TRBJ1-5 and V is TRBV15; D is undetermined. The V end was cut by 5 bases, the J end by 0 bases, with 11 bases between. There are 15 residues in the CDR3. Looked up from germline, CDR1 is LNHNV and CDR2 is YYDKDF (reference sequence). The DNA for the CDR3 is TGTGCCACCAGCCCCCGGGCTAATAGCAATCAGCCCCAGCATTTT. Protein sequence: CATSPRANSNQPQHF. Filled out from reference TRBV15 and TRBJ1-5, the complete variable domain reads DAMVIQNPRYQVTQFGKPVTLSCSQTLNHNVMYWYQQKSSQAPKLLFHYYDKDFNNEADTPDNFQSRRPNTSFCFLDIRSPGLGDTAMYLCATSPRANSNQPQHFGDGTRLSIL.

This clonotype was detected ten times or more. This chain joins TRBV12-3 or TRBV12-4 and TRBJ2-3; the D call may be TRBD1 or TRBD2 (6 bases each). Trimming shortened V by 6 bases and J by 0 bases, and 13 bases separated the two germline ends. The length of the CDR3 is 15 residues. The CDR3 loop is CASRQGGASTDTQYF. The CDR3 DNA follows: TGTGCCAGCAGACAGGGCGGGGCGAGCACAGATACGCAGTATTTT.

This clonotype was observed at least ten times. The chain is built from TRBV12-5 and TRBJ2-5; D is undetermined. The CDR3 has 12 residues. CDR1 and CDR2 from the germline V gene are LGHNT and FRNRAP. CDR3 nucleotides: TGTGCCTCCCAGCCGTGGTGGGAGACCCAGTACTTC. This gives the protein CASQPWWETQYF.

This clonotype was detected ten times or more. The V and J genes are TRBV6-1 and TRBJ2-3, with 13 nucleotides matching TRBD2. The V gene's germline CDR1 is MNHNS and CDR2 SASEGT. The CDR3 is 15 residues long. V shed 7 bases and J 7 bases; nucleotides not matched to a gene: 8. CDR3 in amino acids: CASTPGLAGLYTQYF. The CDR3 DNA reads TGTGCCAGCACACCGGGACTAGCGGGGTTGTATACGCAGTATTTT.

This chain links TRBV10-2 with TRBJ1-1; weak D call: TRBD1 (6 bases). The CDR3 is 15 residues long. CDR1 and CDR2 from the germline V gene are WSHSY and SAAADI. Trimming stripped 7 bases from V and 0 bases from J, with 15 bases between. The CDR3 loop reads CASNGDTAMNTEAFF. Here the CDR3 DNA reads TGCGCCAGCAATGGGGACACCGCCATGAACACTGAAGCTTTCTTT.

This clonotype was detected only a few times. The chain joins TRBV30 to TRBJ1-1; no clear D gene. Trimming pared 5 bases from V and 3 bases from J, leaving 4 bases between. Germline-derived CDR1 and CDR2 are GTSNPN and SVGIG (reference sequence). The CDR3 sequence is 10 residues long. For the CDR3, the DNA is TGTGCCTGGTTTTACACTGAAGCTTTCTTT. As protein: CAWFYTEAFF.

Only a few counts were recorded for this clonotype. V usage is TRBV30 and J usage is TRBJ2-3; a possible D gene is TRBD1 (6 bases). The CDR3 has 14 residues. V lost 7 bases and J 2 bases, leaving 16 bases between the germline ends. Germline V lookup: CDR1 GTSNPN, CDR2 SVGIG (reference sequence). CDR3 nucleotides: TGTGCCTCAGACCGGGACATTTACACAGATACGCAGTATTTT. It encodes CASDRDIYTDTQYF.

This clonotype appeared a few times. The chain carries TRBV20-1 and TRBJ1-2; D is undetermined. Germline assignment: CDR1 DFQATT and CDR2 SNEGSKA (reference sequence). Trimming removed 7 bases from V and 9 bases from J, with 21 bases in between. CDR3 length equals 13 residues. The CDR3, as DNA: TGCAGTGTCAGAACGCCATCGGGAGGGAGCTACACCTTC. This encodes CSVRTPSGGSYTF.

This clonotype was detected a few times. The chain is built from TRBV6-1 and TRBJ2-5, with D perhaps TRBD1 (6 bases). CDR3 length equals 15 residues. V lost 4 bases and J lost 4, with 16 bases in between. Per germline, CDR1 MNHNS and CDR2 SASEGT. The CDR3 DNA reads TGTGCCAGCAGTGGACAGCCCGTCAGGGGAGAGACCCAGTACTTC. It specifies CASSGQPVRGETQYF.